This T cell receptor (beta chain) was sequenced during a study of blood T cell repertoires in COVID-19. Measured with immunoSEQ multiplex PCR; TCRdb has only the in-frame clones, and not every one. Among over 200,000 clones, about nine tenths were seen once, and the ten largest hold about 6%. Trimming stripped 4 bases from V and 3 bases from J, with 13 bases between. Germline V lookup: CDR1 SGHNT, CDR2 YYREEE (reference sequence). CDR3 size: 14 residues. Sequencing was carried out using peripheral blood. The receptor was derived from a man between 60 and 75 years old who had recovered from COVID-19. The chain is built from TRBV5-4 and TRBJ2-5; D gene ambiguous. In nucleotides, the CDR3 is TGTGCCAGCAGCCTACCGGGTCCAGAAGAGACCCAGTACTTC. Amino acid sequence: CASSLPGPEETQYF.